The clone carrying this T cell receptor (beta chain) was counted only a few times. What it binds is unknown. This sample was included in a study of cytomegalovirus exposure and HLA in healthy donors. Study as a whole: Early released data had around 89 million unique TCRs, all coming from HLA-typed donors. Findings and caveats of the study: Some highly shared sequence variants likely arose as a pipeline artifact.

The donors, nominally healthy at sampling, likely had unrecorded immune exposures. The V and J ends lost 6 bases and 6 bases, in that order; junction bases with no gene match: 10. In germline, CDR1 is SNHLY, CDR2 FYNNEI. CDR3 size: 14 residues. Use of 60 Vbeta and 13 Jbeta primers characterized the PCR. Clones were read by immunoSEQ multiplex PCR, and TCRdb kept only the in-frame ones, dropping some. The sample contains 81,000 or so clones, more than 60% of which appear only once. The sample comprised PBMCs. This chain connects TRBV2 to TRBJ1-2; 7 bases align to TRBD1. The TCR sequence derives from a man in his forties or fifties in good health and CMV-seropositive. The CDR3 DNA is TGTGCCAGCAGCATCGACGACAGGGCCCATGGCTACACCTTC. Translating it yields CASSIDDRAHGYTF.